Shown below are 12 T cell receptor beta chains from a single sample sequenced in a study of T cell responses to AZD1222 COVID-19 vaccine. The data were produced by immunoSEQ multiplex PCR, yet TCRdb's version contains in-frame clones alone and is incomplete. Of over 45,000 clones in the sample, around 85% are singletons; the top ten hold approximately 19%. The sequencing used peripheral blood, collected on day 0 of MenACWY control vaccination. The receptors were sampled from an adult in good health.

The chain uses TRBV28 and TRBJ1-1; 7 bases match TRBD1. Losses at the gene ends were 2 bases for V and 1 base for J; bases not matched to a gene: 4. The CDR3 contains 15 residues. CDR1 and CDR2 from the germline V gene are MDHEN and SYDVKM. This chain's CDR3 is CASSLQGGTNTEAFF. The CDR3 nucleotides read TGTGCCAGCAGTTTACAGGGGGGGACGAACACTGAAGCTTTCTTT.

This clone came up a few times. The rearrangement uses TRBV30 and TRBJ1-2; TRBD1 agrees at 7 bases. Germline assignment: CDR1 GTSNPN and CDR2 SVGIG (reference sequence). The J segment lost 2 bases and the V segment lost 4 bases, leaving 7 bases of the junction unmatched. The CDR3 runs to 14 residues. As DNA, the CDR3 is TGTGCCTGGAAATTCGCAGGGGGAAACTATGGCTACACCTTC. This translates into CAWKFAGGNYGYTF. The variable domain in full, with the rest retrieved from reference TRBV30 and TRBJ1-2, is SQTIHQWPATLVQPVGSPLSLECTVEGTSNPNLYWYRQAAGRGLQLLFYSVGIGQISSEVPQNLSASRPQDRQFILSSKKLLLSDSGFYLCAWKFAGGNYGYTFGSGTRLTVV.

This clone showed up just a few times. The V and J genes are TRBV28 and TRBJ1-5; D unclear. V was cut by 8 bases and J by 0 bases, with 20 bases left in between. Germline V gene sequence: CDR1 MDHEN, CDR2 SYDVKM. The CDR3 runs to 17 residues. For the CDR3, the DNA is TGTGCCAGCGCTACCCCAGCATCTACTTATAGCAATCAGCCCCAGCATTTT. Amino acids: CASATPASTYSNQPQHF.

V gene TRBV5-4 combines with J gene TRBJ2-3; D may be TRBD2 (5 bases). V gave up 4 bases and J gave up 6 bases, with 15 bases separating them. Germline V CDR1 and CDR2: SGHNT, YYREEE (reference sequence). This CDR3 is 14 amino acids long. The CDR3 loop is CASSPTAGVDTQYF. CDR3 coding DNA: TGTGCCAGCAGCCCCACGGCCGGGGTGGATACGCAGTATTTT.

The J gene is TRBJ1-5, the V gene TRBV6-2 or TRBV6-3; TRBD1 is a possible D gene (6 bases). This CDR3 region has 16 residues. Deletions cut 6 bases from V and 1 base from J, with 16 bases between. Germline V gene sequence: CDR1 MNHEY, CDR2 SVGEGT. CDR3: CASSPGPGHSNQPQHF. CDR3 in DNA: TGTGCCAGCAGCCCCGGGCCGGGACACAGCAATCAGCCCCAGCATTTT.

The V call is TRBV28, the J call TRBJ2-3, with D possibly matching TRBD2 (5 bases). V was clipped by 6 bases and J by 0 bases, with 13 bases between them. Looked up from germline, CDR1 is MDHEN and CDR2 is SYDVKM. This CDR3 has 15 residues. The CDR3 nucleotides read TGTGCCAGCAGCACCGGGATAATCAGCACAGATACGCAGTATTTT. It codes for CASSTGIISTDTQYF.

The chain employs TRBV28 and TRBJ2-2; D is perhaps TRBD1 (5 bases). V lost 1 base and J 4 bases, leaving 10 bases between the germline ends. The length of the CDR3 is 15 residues. CDR1 MDHEN and CDR2 SYDVKM come from the germline V gene. CDR3 coding DNA: TGTGCCAGCAGTTTATCCAGGGCTGGCACCGGGGAGCTGTTTTTT. Amino acid sequence: CASSLSRAGTGELFF.

CDR3 region: CASSLSRTGYEQYF. CDR3 nucleotides: TGTGCCAGCAGTTTATCGCGAACGGGCTACGAGCAGTACTTC. This chain joins TRBV27 and TRBJ2-7, with D hard to call. The V end was cut by 0 bases, the J end by 3 bases, with 9 bases between. The CDR3 is 14 amino acids. In germline, CDR1 is MNHEY, CDR2 SMNVEV (reference sequence).

The gene calls are TRBV2 and TRBJ2-2; D unresolved. The V gene lost 3 bases and the J gene lost 5 bases, with 10 bases spanning the gap. The CDR3 is made up of 14 amino acids. Germline CDR1 reads SNHLY; CDR2 reads FYNNEI. CDR3 sequence (DNA): TGTGCCAGCAGTGAGGAAAGGGAAACCGGGGAGCTGTTTTTT. Protein: CASSEERETGELFF.

This clone was seen just once. The J gene is TRBJ1-5, the V gene TRBV27; the D gene is possibly TRBD1 (6 bases). V shed 6 bases and J shed 0 bases, with 9 bases lying between them. Germline values: CDR1 MNHEY, CDR2 SMNVEV (reference sequence). The CDR3 contains 14 residues. The CDR3 protein is CASSYRDSNQPQHF. CDR3 nucleotide sequence: TGTGCCAGCAGCTACAGGGATAGCAATCAGCCCCAGCATTTT.

This chain joins TRBV6-5 and TRBJ2-3; 10 positions agree with TRBD2. The CDR3 covers 15 residues. CDR1 is MNHEY and CDR2 is SVGAGI in the germline V gene. V shed 6 bases, J shed 4 bases, and the junction held 7 bases outside the gene matches. CDR3 in amino acids: CASSRLAGAADTQYF. The CDR3 DNA reads TGTGCCAGCAGCCGGCTAGCGGGAGCCGCAGATACGCAGTATTTT.

The chain has TRBV7-2 and TRBJ1-1; D unclear. Trimming removed 4 bases at V and 0 bases at J, with 15 bases between. Germline V gene lookup returns CDR1 SGHTA and CDR2 FQGNSA. The CDR3 is made up of 16 amino acids. The CDR3 nucleotides are TGTGCCAGCAGCTCGAGGGCTACACGCATGAACACTGAAGCTTTCTTT. Its translation: CASSSRATRMNTEAFF.